The sample holds a few counts of the clone carrying this TCR beta chain. Trimming removed 7 bases from V and 0 bases from J, with 7 bases in between. The CDR3 spans 14 residues. It was with a sample-barcoded 5' primer and a J-beta primer mix that a second PCR of roughly 6 to 12 cycles was run. Each CDR3 protein is one row after TCRdb ran MiXCR on the 5' RACE reads. The sample contains approximately 800,000 distinct CDR3 sequences, about 53% of which appear only once. This record belongs to a study of blood T cells in healthy people across ages. Sequencing used blood. This clonotype was obtained from a man at least 80 years old in good health. This sequence joins TRBV12-3 or TRBV12-4 and TRBJ2-6; D is unclear. As DNA, the CDR3 is TGTGCCAGCAAAGAAAGCTCTGGGGCCAACGTCCTGACTTTC. It codes for CASKESSGANVLTF.